The sequence of this TCR beta chain was determined in a study of cytomegalovirus exposure and HLA in healthy donors. The primer mix had 60 Vbeta and 13 Jbeta primers. The data were produced by immunoSEQ multiplex PCR, yet TCRdb's version contains in-frame clones alone and is incomplete. The sample yields 90,000 to 150,000 clones, of which the top ten take up around 3.9%. The origin of this receptor is a man between 18 and 35 years old in good health and CMV-seronegative. Input material: PBMCs.

CDR3 residues: CASSEAERDEQFF. CDR3 DNA: TGTGCCAGCAGTGAAGCTGAGCGGGATGAGCAGTTCTTC. The chain has TRBV6-1 and TRBJ2-1, with D possibly matching TRBD2 (6 bases). The germline V gene has CDR1 MNHNS and CDR2 SASEGT. V lost 0 bases and J lost 8, with 8 bases in between. The CDR3 covers 13 residues.